This TCR beta chain was sequenced for a study of CXCR3-negative and CXCR3-positive naive CD8 T cells. General study findings and limits: Memory CD8+ T cell repertoires were far less diverse than both naive subsets. In naive cells, CXCR3-negative and CXCR3-positive subsets had similar TRBV-TRBJ usage; memory cells differed. Fresh PBMCs were used in most assays, and CXCR3 expression partially decreased after cryopreservation. CXCR3-negative naive cells had less hydrophobic TRB CDR3s than did CXCR3-positive naive cells.

Turning to this clonotype: Its antigen is not identified.

Germline CDR1 and CDR2: SQVTM and ANQGSEA. The CDR3 loop spans 15 amino acids. The TRB libraries of cDNA were built by UMI-labeled 5' RACE. TCRdb reprocessed the 5' RACE reads; each CDR3 protein has one entry and no DNA is given. Its listing shows roughly 110,000 distinct CDR3 sequences. This chain uses TRBV29-1 with TRBJ2-7; TCRdb calls TRBD1, which cannot be checked without DNA. The source is a human donor in good health. Some clones in this sample may be carry-over from other donors' samples. The sample taken for sequencing was naive CXCR3+ CD8+ T cells from blood. The subset is: CD45RO-CCR7+CD27+CD95- naive CD8+ T cells expressing CXCR3 (TNR3+). This chain's CDR3 is CSVEGGGSRSYEQYF.